The clone carrying this T cell receptor (beta chain) was detected many times. Amplified regions were TCR beta CDR3 sequences from RNA transcripts. Carried out on the TCR CDR3, a first-round RT-PCR used the HTBI primer set. TCRdb analysed the multiplex PCR reads with MiXCR anew, one entry per CDR3 protein. The sample has around 34,000 distinct CDR3 sequences, around half seen once. The data are from a study of T cells in Graves' hyperthyroidism and ophthalmopathy. Sequencing was done on a sample of blood. The clonotype was recovered from a woman aged 40 to 50 with Graves' ophthalmopathy.

The CDR3 DNA reads TGTGCCAGCAGTTTAGGAGGTACAGGGAATAGCAATCAGCCCCAGCATTTT. The encoded protein is CASSLGGTGNSNQPQHF. The V call is TRBV12-3 or TRBV12-4, the J call TRBJ1-5; possible D gene TRBD1, 6 bases. The CDR3 is made up of 17 amino acids. V dropped 1 base and J dropped 0 bases, with 13 bases sitting between them.